This T cell receptor (beta chain) was sequenced for a study of T cells in Graves' hyperthyroidism and ophthalmopathy (dated by TCRdb to about 2019). In terms of the full investigation: Peripheral blood was sampled at the time of initial diagnosis, prior to any treatment. To identify distinguishing TCR V-J signatures, a discovery cohort of some 100 patients was used, comprising some 43 with Graves' ophthalmopathy and some 57 with stable Graves' hyperthyroidism. Prospective prediction of ophthalmopathy was tested in an independent validation cohort of some 19 hyperthyroidism patients and some 17 patients who later progressed to ophthalmopathy. The roughly 99 discovery patients were divided at random into training and test sets in a 7:3 ratio. In addition, the study compared T-cell repertoires in thyroid tissue and in blood from roughly 6 Graves' hyperthyroidism patients. Once sampling was done, hyperthyroidism patients were given methimazole at a starting dose of 30 mg daily, whereas ophthalmopathy patients were given high-dose intravenous methylprednisolone. According to the paper, TCR Vbeta CDR3 sequencing was carried out on about 140 peripheral blood samples, which came from 40 to 45 ophthalmopathy, under 85 hyperthyroidism and roughly 17 progressor patients. Study-wide findings and limitations: Most expanded thyroid clonotypes (frequency above 0.001) were also detected in blood, suggesting blood repertoires may reflect thyroid immune responses. In validation, the model predicted progression to ophthalmopathy a median of roughly 6.2 months before onset, with over 60% sensitivity and about 72% specificity. A 13 V-J signature model separated ophthalmopathy from stable hyperthyroidism, with about 90% sensitivity and 81.08% specificity in cross-validation and 80%/75% in testing. Sample size was not statistically predetermined, and investigators were not blinded to group allocation.

This clonotype was seen at least ten times. Its antigen has not been determined. The sample holds no much larger clone one base away, and base qualities are not on file. V is reduced by 0 bases and J by 6 bases, leaving a spacing of 13 bases between them. The CDR3, from cysteine to phenylalanine, totals 14 residues. The entry retains the CDR3 DNA only, 42 bases that are in frame from base 1. The germline V gene sets CDR1 to SGHRS and CDR2 to YFSETQ. A patient counted as having stable Graves' hyperthyroidism if no progression to ophthalmopathy occurred over 18 months of follow-up. Hyperthyroidism patients were newly diagnosed, had a disease duration of under 2 months, and were aged 18 to 65 years. Exclusion was applied to patients with uncontrolled infections, other autoimmune diseases, pregnancy or lactation. Diagnoses were established on the basis of clinical symptoms, serum thyroxine and TRAb, thyroid ultrasound, and orbital computed tomography. Ficoll-Paque density gradient centrifugation was used to isolate PBMCs from around 9.1 ml of fresh peripheral blood. Total RNA was extracted with Trizol reagent, and quality was checked on an Agilent 2100 Bioanalyzer.

The TCR beta CDR3 regions were amplified from the RNA transcripts. The first round of RT-PCR for the TCR CDR3 was performed with the HTBI primer set and the Qiagen OneStep RT-PCR kit. The libraries were constructed in a second round of multiplex PCR and then size-selected and purified. Libraries were sequenced paired-end with 100 bp reads on an Illumina HiSeq2000. Per the authors' processing: Raw data were processed with SOAPnuke, discarding reads with adapters, uncalled bases, mean Phred below 15, or no exact constant-primer or identifier match. COPE v1.2.5 was used to merge the high-quality paired reads, and each unique nucleotide sequence was defined as a clonotype. MiTCR v1.1 was used to align the clonotypes against IMGT TRBV, TRBD and TRBJ reference segments. The analysis was restricted to V-J combinations with a frequency above 0.0001, which together covered over 99% of the repertoires. The TCS score was defined as F50 (clonal expansion) divided by E x V (chaos), with BLOSUM62-based TCRdist calculated between CDR3 peptides within each V-J. Welch's t-statistics and random forest reduced 514 V-J features to under 15, which were used in a naive Bayes classifier (R e1071). TCRdb reran the public reads through fastp at Q25 and MiXCR, keeping productive beta chains. One record per CDR3 amino acid sequence lists the most common genes and DNA. The V and J calls shown here were made by TCRdb, not taken from the authors' results. For this sample there are approximately 590,000 distinct CDR3 sequences; less than 20% appear just once. The ten largest account for about 7% of the sample.

The sequencing input was blood. The sequence joins TRBV5-1 to TRBJ2-7, and possibly TRBD1, on 5 matching bases. This clonotype was sampled from a woman in her twenties or thirties with Graves' hyperthyroidism. The DNA is as follows: TGCGCCAGCAGCTTGGCATTAGGCACAGGCGAGCAGTACTTC. Its amino acids are CASSLALGTGEQYF. The full variable domain, completed from the reference TRBV5-1 and TRBJ2-7 proteins outside the CDR3, reads KAGVTQTPRYLIKTRGQQVTLSCSPISGHRSVSWYQQTPGQGLQFLFEYFSETQRNKGNFPGRFSGRQFSNSRSEMNVSTLELGDSALYLCASSLALGTGEQYFGPGTRLTVT.